Listed below are T cell receptor beta chains from one sample, sequenced in a study of T cell clonotyping in hematopoietic cell transplantation. Profiled with immunoSEQ multiplex PCR; TCRdb holds only in-frame clones, not every one. Of about 13,000 clones listed, roughly 83% are singletons. Sequencing was performed on peripheral blood mononuclear cells, taken before stem cell transplant. These receptors were taken from a man in his fifties or sixties with acute myeloid leukemia. Some clones in this sample may be carry-over from other donors' samples. Each CDR3 is given with its conserved first and last residue. Each record gives: V gene, D gene, CDR3 protein. A D gene is named only where the DNA matches it firmly.

V gene: TRBV13
D gene: TRBD1
CDR3 protein: CASSQRTGGNGYTF

V gene: TRBV7-2
D gene: NA
CDR3 protein: CASSLHRSSSGNTIYF

V gene: TRBV30
D gene: TRBD1
CDR3 protein: CAWGTGEITEAFF

V gene: TRBV9
D gene: NA
CDR3 protein: CASRPAGTYEQYF

V gene: TRBV4-1
D gene: TRBD2
CDR3 protein: CASSQPGLAGKIGTGELFF

V gene: TRBV6-4
D gene: NA
CDR3 protein: CASSGPQVGCTDTQYF

V gene: TRBV7-9
D gene: NA
CDR3 protein: CAVRGRSTDTQYF

V gene: TRBV20-1
D gene: NA
CDR3 protein: CSAVPTSEQFF

V gene: TRBV10-2
D gene: NA
CDR3 protein: CASSESEWGPYGYTF

V gene: TRBV21-1
D gene: NA
CDR3 protein: CASSNMVRVQRGVAKNIQYF

V gene: TRBV9
D gene: NA
CDR3 protein: CASSSKEPVTEQYF

V gene: TRBV11-3
D gene: NA
CDR3 protein: CASSLGGPVREQYF

V gene: TRBV7-3
D gene: TRBD1
CDR3 protein: CASSFSIDRELADTQYF

V gene: TRBV6-6
D gene: NA
CDR3 protein: CASSGVGNTEAFF

V gene: TRBV7-9
D gene: NA
CDR3 protein: CASSLGDLTFGNTIYF

V gene: TRBV7-2
D gene: NA
CDR3 protein: CASSVNTEAFF

V gene: TRBV14
D gene: NA
CDR3 protein: CASSPGIFGYTF

V gene: TRBV7-9
D gene: TRBD1
CDR3 protein: CASSHDRGREQYF

V gene: TRBV5-1
D gene: TRBD1
CDR3 protein: CASSLAGGAAPLHF